The sequence of this TCR beta chain was determined in a study of molecular identifiers for immune sequencing clone quantification (dated by TCRdb to the late 2010s). Context from the whole study: For a replicate experiment, RNA from roughly 21,000 or 96,000 naive CD8 T cells was divided into five aliquots, and four of the five aliquots were sequenced. This methods study benchmarked molecular-identifier clustering-based TCR repertoire sequencing (MIDCIRS) and TCR RNA copy counting, using CD8 T cells to do so. General findings and caveats noted by the study authors: When barcode sub-clustering was not used, chimeric consensus sequences inflated TCR diversity, with chimeras reaching as high as 47%. Modeling estimated 3 to 3.5 recovered TCR RNA copies per cell, compared with about 9.8 by digital PCR, which implies about 30% capture efficiency. Even against a background of roughly 1 million naive CD8 T cells, spiked-in Jurkat TCR RNA amounting to a single cell's worth was reported to be detectable. Highly expanded clone sizes could be underestimated because identical TCR molecules may share a barcode. The naive libraries included spiked-in Jurkat TCR RNA (approximately ten copies' worth), and this RNA is not part of the donor repertoire. Clones above 20 RNA copies held over 98% of molecules in CMV-specific effector cells but under 1% in naive cells.

To prepare the library, PCR was applied. Sequencing instrument: NextSeq 500. Bulk TCR libraries were prepared as previously described, using TCR primers listed in Table S5. The Qiagen AllPrep DNA/RNA kit was used to purify total RNA. Reads from multiple sequencing runs of the same library were pooled before analysis. Under the source paper's analysis protocol: Reads were retained only if an exact TCR constant sequence was present, and the retained reads were trimmed to 150 nt and grouped according to their 12-nt molecular barcodes. Reads inside each barcode group were sub-clustered using a 15% Levenshtein threshold, and a quality-weighted consensus sequence was constructed for each RNA molecule. Non-functional sequences were excluded, and lower-count sequences lying one edit away from another sequence were also excluded. On the basis of fitting two negative binomial distributions, barcode sub-clusters with fewer than 20% of the maximum read count were discarded. TCRdb handled the public reads itself, with Q25 trimming in fastp and clone calling in MiXCR, and kept productive beta chains. One record per CDR3 amino acid sequence lists the most common genes and DNA. Clone size and V and J calls follow TCRdb, not the original study. The table for this sample lists 400,000 to 600,000 distinct CDR3 sequences; 25% of them were counted only once. The ten largest clones represent around 0.76% of the sample.

The CDR3 starts with the cysteine, ends with the phenylalanine, and has 15 residues. The CDR3 DNA has 45 bases and is translated from base 1. The V end gives up 3 bases and the J end 7 bases, leaving 8 bases in the junction not matched to a gene. The CDR1 and CDR2 encoded by the germline V gene are LGHNA and YSLEER. Naive CD8 T cell libraries were made from approximately 20,000 to 1,000,000 sorted cells using 10%, 30% or 50% of purified RNA. Naive CD8 T cells, defined as CD8+CD4-CCR7+CD45RA+, were FACS-sorted into RLT Plus buffer on a BD FACSAria II. Detection sensitivity was tested by spiking Jurkat RNA equal to roughly ten TCR copies' worth into samples containing 20,000-1,000,000 naive CD8 T cells. CD8 T cells were enriched using RosetteSep CD8+ T Cell Enrichment Cocktail and Ficoll-Paque, and the enriched cells then underwent ACK red cell lysis. This clonotype was seen only a few times. The antigen it recognizes is unknown. Base qualities are not recorded, but no much larger clone differs from it by a single base.

The sequence came from a human donor in good health. Some libraries in this study had Jurkat cell RNA spiked in. The specimen was naive CD8+ T cells from blood, with Jurkat cell RNA spiked in. The sample's cell subset or site label, in plain terms: FACS-sorted CD8+CD4-CCR7+CD45RA+ naive T cells. The V and J segments used are TRBV4-3 and TRBJ1-4, with 7 bases in between that match TRBD1. For the CDR3, the sequence is CASSQNRGVGEKLFF. The DNA is TGCGCCAGCAGCCAGAACAGGGGTGTAGGTGAAAAACTGTTTTTT.